A single sample is the source of the 13 T cell receptor beta chains below, sequenced in a study of CD8+ T cells in alopecia areata. RNA extraction was followed by reverse transcription into cDNA, which acted as the sequencing template. Only in-frame clones appear in the TCRdb table, and some are missing; sequencing was by immunoSEQ multiplex PCR. The table lists about 69,000 clones, 55% to 75% of them singletons. Material: CD8+ T cells sorted from blood, obtained at week 0. Source of these receptors: a human donor with alopecia areata.

The rearrangement joins TRBV13 to TRBJ2-5; D perhaps matches TRBD1 (5 bases). The CDR3 has 13 amino acids. V was pared by 5 bases and J by 3 bases, with 10 bases between. Germline V CDR1 and CDR2: PRHDT, FYEKMQ (reference sequence). The CDR3 protein is CASSPDTKETQYF. The CDR3 region has the DNA TGTGCCAGCAGCCCGGACACGAAAGAGACCCAGTACTTC.

The CDR3, as DNA: TGTGCCAGCAGCCAAGACCAAGGGTACGTCGCTGGAAACACCATATATTTT. It yields the protein CASSQDQGYVAGNTIYF. The rearrangement joins TRBV14 to TRBJ1-3; D is ambiguous. The germline V and J ends were trimmed by 0 bases and 2 bases, with 14 bases remaining between them. Germline V CDR1 and CDR2: SGHDN, FVKESK. The CDR3 spans 17 residues.

This chain joins TRBV6-5 and TRBJ2-6, with D perhaps matching TRBD1 (5 bases). Trimming left V 5 bases short and J 0 bases short, with 8 bases between. Per germline, CDR1 MNHEY and CDR2 SVGAGI. The CDR3 covers 15 residues. DNA for the CDR3: TGTGCCAGCAGTGTAGACAGCTCTGGGGCCAACGTCCTGACTTTC. Protein: CASSVDSSGANVLTF.

The rearrangement links TRBV4-3 to TRBJ2-1, with D unresolved. Trimming pared 5 bases from V and 0 bases from J, leaving 8 bases between. The germline V gene has CDR1 LGHNA and CDR2 YSLEER. This CDR3 has 14 residues. The CDR3 DNA reads TGCGCCAGCAGCACTTGGAGCTCCTACAATGAGCAGTTCTTC. Amino acid sequence: CASSTWSSYNEQFF.

This clone has just a few counts. V gene TRBV10-3 combines with J gene TRBJ1-5, with 7 nucleotides matching TRBD1. V trimming: 0 bases; J trimming: 4 bases; junction bases outside the gene matches: 6. Germline loops: CDR1 ENHRY, CDR2 SYGVKD. CDR3 size: 16 residues. The CDR3: CAISESGLQGNQPQHF. As DNA, the CDR3 is TGTGCCATCAGTGAGTCGGGCCTACAGGGGAATCAGCCCCAGCATTTT.

This sequence joins TRBV14 and TRBJ2-1; D not certain. Germline lookup yields CDR1 SGHDN and CDR2 FVKESK. The germline V and J ends were trimmed by 5 bases and 5 bases, with 13 bases remaining between them. The CDR3 runs 14 residues. CDR3 protein: CASSLRPTNNEQFF. CDR3 bases: TGTGCCAGCAGCTTACGGCCTACCAACAATGAGCAGTTCTTC.

The chain combines TRBV5-6 with TRBJ2-3; D is ambiguous. This CDR3 region has 12 residues. Trimming took off 4 bases at V and 6 bases at J, with 9 bases between the two ends. Germline V CDR1 and CDR2: SGHDT, YYEEEE. The CDR3 loop is CASSPPGDTQYF. The CDR3 DNA reads as TGTGCCAGCAGCCCCCCCGGGGATACGCAGTATTTT.

The chain is built from TRBV7-9 and TRBJ1-2, with 7 bases lining up with TRBD1. CDR1 SEHNR and CDR2 FQNEAQ come from the germline V gene (reference sequence). This CDR3 is built from 13 residues. Trimming at V came to 5 bases and at J to 4 bases, leaving 4 bases not matched to a gene. The CDR3 coding sequence is TGTGCCAGCAGCGCCGGACAGGTCTATGGCTACACCTTC. This sequence encodes CASSAGQVYGYTF.

The V gene is TRBV2, the J gene TRBJ2-1; D is unclear. Germline CDR1 reads SNHLY; CDR2 reads FYNNEI. V shed 5 bases and J shed 0 bases, with 8 bases lying between them. This CDR3 contains 14 residues. The CDR3 bases are TGTGCCAGCAGTAGACCCCTCTCCTACAATGAGCAGTTCTTC. This codes for CASSRPLSYNEQFF.

This clone has only a few counts. V is TRBV30 and J is TRBJ2-7; D is perhaps TRBD2 (5 bases). The CDR3 extends over 13 amino acids. V was trimmed by 3 bases and J by 1 base, leaving 10 bases between them. Germline V gene lookup returns CDR1 GTSNPN and CDR2 SVGIG (reference sequence). CDR3 loop: CAWSPGVSYEQYF. The CDR3 bases are TGTGCCTGGAGCCCCGGGGTATCCTACGAGCAGTACTTC.

With respect to this clone: Distinct nucleotide sequences in the sample also encode this CDR3. The J gene is TRBJ1-2, the V gene TRBV30, with 9 bases aligning to TRBD1. CDR1 and CDR2 from the germline V gene are GTSNPN and SVGIG (reference sequence). This CDR3 region has 13 residues. The junction had 3 bases not matched to a gene; V was cut back by 1 base and J by 6 bases. The CDR3 sequence: CAWSDGTGNGYTF. The CDR3 DNA is TGTGCCTGGAGTGATGGGACAGGGAATGGCTACACCTTC.

The rearrangement links TRBV30 to TRBJ2-1; D not resolved. There are 12 residues in the CDR3. Germline CDR1 is GTSNPN and CDR2 is SVGIG (reference sequence). With 0 bases removed from V and 6 bases from J, the gap between germline ends came to 6 bases. CDR3 sequence (DNA): TGTGCCTGGAGTGTACGACTCAATGAGCAGTTCTTC. Translating gives CAWSVRLNEQFF.

The rearrangement uses TRBV2 and TRBJ2-1; D unresolved. Per the germline V gene, CDR1 is SNHLY and CDR2 is FYNNEI. V was clipped by 3 bases and J by 3 bases, with 15 bases between them. The CDR3 extends over 16 amino acids. This chain's CDR3 is CASSERQQRFYNEQFF. The CDR3 DNA reads TGTGCCAGCAGTGAGAGGCAGCAACGTTTCTACAATGAGCAGTTCTTC.